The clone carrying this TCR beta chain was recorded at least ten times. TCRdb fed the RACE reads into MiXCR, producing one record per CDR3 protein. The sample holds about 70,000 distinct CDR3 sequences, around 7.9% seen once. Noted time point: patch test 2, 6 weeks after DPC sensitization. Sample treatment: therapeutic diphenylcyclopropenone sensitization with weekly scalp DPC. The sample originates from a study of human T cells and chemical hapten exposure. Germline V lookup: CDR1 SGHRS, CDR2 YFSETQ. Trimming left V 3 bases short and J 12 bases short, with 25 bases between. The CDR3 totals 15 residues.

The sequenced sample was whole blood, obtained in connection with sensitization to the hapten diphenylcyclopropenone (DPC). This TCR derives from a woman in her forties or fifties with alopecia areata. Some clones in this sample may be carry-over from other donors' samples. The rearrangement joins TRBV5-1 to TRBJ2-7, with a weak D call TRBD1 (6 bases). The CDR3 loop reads CASSSDGTPTTSGYF. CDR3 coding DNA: TGCGCCAGCAGCTCCGACGGGACACCAACTACGAGTGGGTACTTC.